This paragraph reports one TCR beta chain. The antigen is undetermined. These data come from a study of shared clonotypes between healthy human individuals. Looking at the study overall: Donors consisted of a couple of women and a few men between 18 and 49. Findings and caveats of the study: Clonotype sharing across several donors was observed for roughly 5% of naive CD4 clonotypes. Relative to their counterparts shared across all four donors, non-shared clonotypes exhibited diminished generation probabilities.

V lost 5 bases and J lost 4; bases outside the gene matches: 10. The CDR3 is 16 residues long. CDR1 and CDR2 from the germline V gene are MNHEY and SMNVEV (reference sequence). Deep-level settings were used for running the assay. The method was immunoSEQ multiplex PCR; TCRdb's version includes in-frame clones alone and lacks a portion of them. The table shows 630,000 or so clones, with roughly 98% occurring only once. Terminally differentiated effector memory CD45RA+ cells were excluded from the naive CD8 cells, which were CD45RO-negative and positively selected for CCR7. The chain links TRBV27 to TRBJ2-2; TRBD1 agrees at 7 bases. The sequencing sample was made of naive CD8+ T cells sorted from blood. This sequence originates from a man aged 25 to 40 in good health. Here the CDR3 DNA reads TGTGCCAGCAGTCCCTCCACAGGGGACGTCACCGGGGAGCTGTTTTTT. Its protein is CASSPSTGDVTGELFF.